Below are 30 T cell receptor beta chains sequenced from a single sample in a study of blood T cell repertoires in COVID-19. Here immunoSEQ multiplex PCR was the method, and the copy in TCRdb shows in-frame clones only, minus some. The repertoire has 150,000 to 250,000 clones, about 76% of them found once; the top ten carry almost 6%. Source material: peripheral blood. The receptor source for this set is a woman aged 40-49 years with COVID-19, enrolled during active disease.

V usage is TRBV18 and J usage is TRBJ2-5; D gene ambiguous. CDR1 is KGHSH, CDR2 LQKENI, per germline. Trimming took 5 bases from V and 3 from J, leaving 10 bases between them. This CDR3 is 13 amino acids long. CDR3 protein: CASSFATKETQYF. CDR3 sequence (DNA): TGTGCCAGCTCATTTGCCACAAAAGAGACCCAGTACTTC.

V gene TRBV6-5 combines with J gene TRBJ1-2, with 11 bases aligning to TRBD1. This CDR3 region has 15 residues. V shed 0 bases, J shed 3 bases, and the junction held 0 bases outside the gene matches. Germline CDR1 reads MNHEY; CDR2 reads SVGAGI. The CDR3 loop is CASSYSDRGHYGYTF. In DNA, the CDR3 is TGTGCCAGCAGTTACTCGGACAGGGGGCACTATGGCTACACCTTC.

The chain recombines TRBV19 with TRBJ2-7; D is uncertain. The CDR3 loop spans 15 amino acids. The germline V gene encodes CDR1 LNHDA and CDR2 SQIVND (reference sequence). V shed 3 bases and J shed 0 bases, with 12 bases lying between them. In DNA form, the CDR3 reads TGTGCCAGTAGTATCCCACGTGAGGACTCCTACGAGCAGTACTTC. Translating gives CASSIPREDSYEQYF.

This clone was observed a handful of times. The V and J genes are TRBV6-5 and TRBJ2-3, with 9 bases aligning to TRBD2. Germline assignment: CDR1 MNHEY and CDR2 SVGAGI. Germline trimming cut 7 bases from V and 4 bases from J; bases unmatched to any gene: 6. The CDR3 is 14 amino acids. CDR3 in DNA: TGTGCCAGCATGCTGGGACTAGCCTCAGATACGCAGTATTTT. Protein sequence: CASMLGLASDTQYF.

Regarding this clone: The junction does not match germline at one end; this may be a read error. V is TRBV6-5 and J is TRBJ1-5, with D perhaps matching TRBD1 (5 bases). CDR1 MNHEY and CDR2 SVGAGI come from the germline V gene. This CDR3 contains 15 residues. The CDR3 DNA follows: TGTGCCAGCAGTTCGCTTCAGGGTAGCCATCAGCCCCAGCATTTT. Translated: CASSSLQGSHQPQHF.

The table lists this clone with a few counts. The genes are TRBV27 and TRBJ2-5; possible D gene TRBD1, 5 bases. The CDR3 covers 14 residues. Germline V gene data show CDR1 as MNHEY and CDR2 as SMNVEV (reference sequence). Deletions cut 6 bases from V and 7 bases from J, with 18 bases between. Written as DNA, the CDR3 is TGTGCCAGCAGGGCCCCGGACATCCTCCGGACCCAGTACTTC. This gives the protein CASRAPDILRTQYF.

This clone appeared a few times. The CDR3 DNA follows: TGTGCCAGCAGCCTATTCCCTCCGGGACAGGGGGTATCCGGGGAGCTGTTTTTT. Protein product: CASSLFPPGQGVSGELFF. The chain employs TRBV4-2 and TRBJ2-2; TRBD1 matches 11 bases. The CDR3 runs to 18 residues. Germline assignment: CDR1 LGHNA and CDR2 YNFKEQ. J lost 6 bases, V lost 4 bases, and 13 bases had no gene match.

The chain employs TRBV7-8 and TRBJ2-5; 9 bases agree with TRBD1. The germline gives CDR1 SGHVS, CDR2 FQNEAQ. This CDR3 comprises 16 residues. V gave up 6 bases and J gave up 5 bases; unmatched junction bases: 13. The CDR3 reads CASRSLLQGAGETQYF. The CDR3 DNA reads TGTGCCAGCAGATCTTTACTACAGGGGGCGGGGGAGACCCAGTACTTC. Using reference TRBV7-8 and TRBJ2-5 for the parts outside the CDR3, the full variable domain is GAGVSQSPRYKVAKRGQDVALRCDPISGHVSLFWYQQALGQGPEFLTYFQNEAQLDKSGLPSDRFFAERPEGSVSTLKIQRTQQEDSAVYLCASRSLLQGAGETQYFGPGTRLLVL.

The rearrangement links TRBV6-5 to TRBJ1-4; no clear D. The V end was cut by 0 bases, the J end by 0 bases, with 8 bases between. This CDR3 contains 16 residues. Germline V gives CDR1 MNHEY, CDR2 SVGAGI. The CDR3: CASSYSGNPTNEKLFF. In DNA form, the CDR3 reads TGTGCCAGCAGTTACTCCGGGAACCCAACTAATGAAAAACTGTTTTTT.

V usage is TRBV30 and J usage is TRBJ1-2; 9 nucleotides match TRBD1. V lost 3 bases, J lost 10 bases, and 9 bases stayed unmatched. Germline CDR1 reads GTSNPN; CDR2 reads SVGIG (reference sequence). There are 13 residues in the CDR3. DNA of the CDR3: TGTGCCTGGAGGACGGACAGGGGTCGGGTCTACACCTTC. Its translation: CAWRTDRGRVYTF.

The chain employs TRBV5-4 and TRBJ2-5, with 10 bases fitting TRBD1. This CDR3 region has 16 residues. The ends lost 1 base at V and 2 bases at J; junction bases unmatched: 5. Germline-derived CDR1 and CDR2 are SGHNT and YYREEE (reference sequence). CDR3 protein: CASSLPTGGRQETQYF. CDR3 coding DNA: TGTGCCAGCAGCTTGCCGACAGGGGGCAGGCAAGAGACCCAGTACTTC.

This clone was recorded a few times. This chain uses TRBV5-4 with TRBJ1-1; 7 bases line up with TRBD1. The J segment lost 1 base and the V segment lost 10 bases, leaving 7 bases of the junction unmatched. This CDR3 has 13 amino acids. CDR1 is SGHNT, CDR2 YYREEE, per germline (reference sequence). The CDR3 DNA reads TGTGCCTCCCAAGACAGGGCGAACACTGAAGCTTTCTTT. Protein sequence: CASQDRANTEAFF. The variable domain in full, completed from reference TRBV5-4 and TRBJ1-1, reads ETGVTQSPTHLIKTRGQQVTLRCSSQSGHNTVSWYQQALGQGPQFIFQYYREEENGRGNFPPRFSGLQFPNYSSELNVNALELDDSALYLCASQDRANTEAFFGQGTRLTVV.

V and J are TRBV28 and TRBJ2-4, with 7 bases matching TRBD1. Per germline, CDR1 MDHEN and CDR2 SYDVKM. The V and J ends lost 5 bases and 7 bases, in that order; junction bases with no gene match: 11. This CDR3 has 15 amino acids. DNA for the CDR3: TGTGCCAGCAGTCTCGGTGGGGACAGTAGGAACATTCAGTACTTC. Residues: CASSLGGDSRNIQYF.

The J gene is TRBJ2-5, the V gene TRBV28, with D possibly TRBD1 on 6 matching bases. This CDR3 has 14 residues. V lost 2 bases and J 4 bases, leaving 11 bases between the germline ends. Germline V CDR1 and CDR2: MDHEN, SYDVKM. CDR3 coding DNA: TGTGCCAGCAGTTTAACAGGGAGCGCAGAGACCCAGTACTTC. Translation gives CASSLTGSAETQYF.

Only one count was recorded for this clone. V usage is TRBV5-6 and J usage is TRBJ1-3; D is unclear. The CDR3 runs 15 residues. V lost 6 bases to trimming and J lost 1 base, with 14 bases between them. Germline lookup yields CDR1 SGHDT and CDR2 YYEEEE. CDR3 region: CASTIFDFSGNTIYF. The DNA for the CDR3 is TGTGCCAGCACGATTTTCGACTTTTCTGGAAACACCATATATTTT.

The chain links TRBV20-1 to TRBJ2-7; D may be TRBD2 (5 bases). Per the germline V gene, CDR1 is DFQATT and CDR2 is SNEGSKA (reference sequence). The CDR3 is 11 amino acids. The ends were cut back, 6 bases at V and 3 bases at J, with 9 bases in the middle. The CDR3 DNA follows: TGCAGTGCCAATCGGGACTACGAGCAGTACTTC. Translating gives CSANRDYEQYF.

This chain joins TRBV5-1 and TRBJ1-4, with D maybe TRBD1 (6 bases). Germline loops: CDR1 SGHRS, CDR2 YFSETQ. Trimming took 4 bases from V and 0 from J, leaving 16 bases between them. The CDR3 extends over 17 amino acids. The CDR3 reads CASSTSGDTTTNEKLFF. The CDR3 DNA follows: TGCGCCAGCAGCACAAGTGGGGACACCACAACTAATGAAAAACTGTTTTTT. The whole variable domain, filled in from reference TRBV5-1 and TRBJ1-4, reads KAGVTQTPRYLIKTRGQQVTLSCSPISGHRSVSWYQQTPGQGLQFLFEYFSETQRNKGNFPGRFSGRQFSNSRSEMNVSTLELGDSALYLCASSTSGDTTTNEKLFFGSGTQLSVL.

This clone was seen repeatedly, ten times or more. V is TRBV5-1 and J is TRBJ1-5; TRBD1 aligns across 8 bases. Germline values: CDR1 SGHRS, CDR2 YFSETQ. Losses at the gene ends were 3 bases for V and 7 bases for J; bases not matched to a gene: 3. The CDR3 spans 13 residues. The CDR3 region is CASSWTGNQPQHF. The DNA of the CDR3 is TGCGCCAGCAGCTGGACAGGGAACCAGCCCCAGCATTTT.

This chain uses TRBV5-8 with TRBJ1-2, with 7 bases matching TRBD1. The CDR3 is 13 amino acids. Germline V CDR1 and CDR2: SGHTS, YDEGEE. Trimming at V came to 4 bases and at J to 7 bases, leaving 7 bases not matched to a gene. As DNA, the CDR3 is TGTGCCAGCAGCAGACAGGGTTTCGGTGGCTACACCTTC. Encoded protein: CASSRQGFGGYTF. The variable domain in full, completed from reference TRBV5-8 and TRBJ1-2, reads EAGVTQSPTHLIKTRGQQATLRCSPISGHTSVYWYQQALGLGLQFLLWYDEGEERNRGNFPPRFSGRQFPNYSSELNVNALELEDSALYLCASSRQGFGGYTFGSGTRLTVV.

The chain joins TRBV5-1 to TRBJ2-7, with TRBD2 matching over 8 bases. CDR1 and CDR2 from the germline V gene are SGHRS and YFSETQ. This CDR3 region has 14 residues. The junction had 5 bases not matched to a gene; V was cut back by 0 bases and J by 6 bases. CDR3 sequence reads: CASSLGRAGAEQYF. The CDR3, as DNA: TGCGCCAGCAGCTTGGGACGAGCGGGAGCCGAGCAGTACTTC.

On this clone itself: Mismatch with germline at one junction end may stem from a read error. This rearrangement joins TRBV6-1 to TRBJ1-4; no firm D call. CDR3 size: 15 residues. Germline V lookup: CDR1 MNHNS, CDR2 SASEGT. The CDR3 loop reads CASSERRAVNEKLFF. CDR3 nucleotides: TGTGCCAGCAGTGAAAGGAGGGCCGTTAATGAAAAGCTGTTTTTT.

The chain is built from TRBV27 and TRBJ1-2, with D perhaps TRBD1 (5 bases). The CDR3 is made up of 16 amino acids. In germline, CDR1 is MNHEY, CDR2 SMNVEV (reference sequence). V lost 4 bases, J lost 0 bases, and 15 bases lay in between. The CDR3 coding sequence is TGTGCCAGCAGTTATCAGGGTGGCCCGTCTAACTATGGCTACACCTTC. It yields the protein CASSYQGGPSNYGYTF.

This chain uses TRBV12-3 or TRBV12-4 with TRBJ1-1, with D unclear. The CDR3 is 12 residues long. Trimming shortened V by 3 bases and J by 10 bases, and 12 bases separated the two germline ends. The CDR3 loop reads CASSFSRAVAFF. The CDR3 DNA reads TGTGCCAGCAGTTTCTCCCGTGCAGTAGCTTTCTTT.

The rearrangement joins TRBV27 to TRBJ1-6, with 10 bases fitting TRBD1. V lost 4 bases and J lost 10; bases outside the gene matches: 4. The CDR3 spans 14 residues. Germline V lookup: CDR1 MNHEY, CDR2 SMNVEV (reference sequence). The CDR3 here is CASSYRDRGSPLHF. DNA for the CDR3: TGTGCCAGCAGTTACCGGGACAGGGGCTCACCCCTCCACTTT.

The chain has TRBV9 and TRBJ2-2, with 9 bases lining up with TRBD1. The CDR3 contains 16 residues. Germline CDR1 SGDLS, CDR2 YYNGEE. J lost 6 bases, V lost 0 bases, and 6 bases had no gene match. The CDR3 region is CASSVEQGAVAGELFF. In DNA form, the CDR3 reads TGTGCCAGCAGCGTAGAACAGGGGGCAGTAGCCGGGGAGCTGTTTTTT.

This chain links TRBV18 with TRBJ2-3, with 7 bases identical to TRBD2. V shed 4 bases and J 4 bases; nucleotides not matched to a gene: 2. Germline CDR1 and CDR2: KGHSH and LQKENI. The CDR3 is made up of 13 amino acids. The CDR3 reads CASSRGGADTQYF. CDR3 bases: TGTGCCAGCTCACGTGGGGGGGCAGATACGCAGTATTTT.

This chain connects TRBV5-1 to TRBJ2-7, with D possibly matching TRBD2 (5 bases). Trimming pared 6 bases from V and 3 bases from J, leaving 16 bases between. Germline V gene data show CDR1 as SGHRS and CDR2 as YFSETQ. The CDR3 has 14 amino acids. DNA for the CDR3: TGCGCCAGCACGACGGACTCGCCAATCTACGAGCAGTACTTC. Amino acids: CASTTDSPIYEQYF.

This chain links TRBV28 with TRBJ2-7; D not certain. CDR3 length: 12 residues. Germline values: CDR1 MDHEN, CDR2 SYDVKM. V gave up 2 bases and J gave up 3 bases, with 5 bases separating them. The chain's CDR3 is CASSLAGYEQYF. As DNA, the CDR3 is TGTGCCAGCAGTTTAGCAGGCTACGAGCAGTACTTC.

The chain links TRBV6-1 to TRBJ1-4; 9 nucleotides agree with TRBD1. V lost 8 bases to trimming and J lost 6 bases; unmatched junction nucleotides: 4. CDR3 length: 13 residues. From germline, CDR1 is MNHNS and CDR2 SASEGT. CDR3 amino acids: CASGTGLDEKLFF. The CDR3 region has the DNA TGTGCCAGCGGGACAGGGTTGGATGAAAAACTGTTTTTT.

The chain is built from TRBV10-3 and TRBJ2-1, with 9 bases aligning to TRBD1. This CDR3 spans 15 amino acids. Per the germline V gene, CDR1 is ENHRY and CDR2 is SYGVKD. V lost 3 bases and J lost 7; bases outside the gene matches: 7. This CDR3 reads CAISERDRAVNEQFF. CDR3 bases: TGTGCCATCAGTGAACGGGACAGGGCCGTTAATGAGCAGTTCTTC.